This entry lists 11 T cell receptor beta chains sequenced from one sample in a study of blood T cell repertoires in COVID-19. Using immunoSEQ multiplex PCR, the repertoire was profiled, and TCRdb retains in-frame clones only, with some absent. The sample yields some 150,000 clones, approximately 87% seen once. Sequenced material: peripheral blood. These receptor sequences come from a man in his forties or fifties who had recovered from COVID-19.

The chain employs TRBV10-3 and TRBJ1-1, with TRBD1 identical over 8 bases. Trimming removed 0 bases from V and 3 bases from J; junction bases left unmatched: 9. Germline loops: CDR1 ENHRY, CDR2 SYGVKD. This CDR3 region has 17 residues. The CDR3 region has the DNA TGTGCCATCAGTGAGTCGATCGCGACAGGGGTGGACACTGAAGCTTTCTTT. It translates to CAISESIATGVDTEAFF.

The chain links TRBV5-1 to TRBJ1-6; possibly TRBD1 for D (6 bases). Germline loops: CDR1 SGHRS, CDR2 YFSETQ. Deletions cut 4 bases from V and 0 bases from J, with 14 bases between. The CDR3 runs 17 residues. Here the CDR3 DNA reads TGCGCCAGCAGCCGGAACAGGGAGAGCTCCTATAATTCACCCCTCCACTTT. Translated, it gives CASSRNRESSYNSPLHF. The variable domain in full, with the rest retrieved from reference TRBV5-1 and TRBJ1-6, is KAGVTQTPRYLIKTRGQQVTLSCSPISGHRSVSWYQQTPGQGLQFLFEYFSETQRNKGNFPGRFSGRQFSNSRSEMNVSTLELGDSALYLCASSRNRESSYNSPLHFGNGTRLTVT.

The V and J genes are TRBV10-3 and TRBJ1-1; unclear D gene. The V gene lost 7 bases and the J gene lost 1 base, with 7 bases spanning the gap. CDR3 length: 12 residues. Germline V gene lookup returns CDR1 ENHRY and CDR2 SYGVKD. The CDR3 DNA is TGTGCCATCAAACAGCCGAACACTGAAGCTTTCTTT. As protein: CAIKQPNTEAFF.

This sequence joins TRBV9 and TRBJ1-1, with unresolved D. The CDR3 is 13 amino acids. Germline lookup yields CDR1 SGDLS and CDR2 YYNGEE. Trimming stripped 1 base from V and 6 bases from J, with 10 bases between. The CDR3 is CASSVQEAAEAFF. CDR3 nucleotides: TGTGCCAGCAGCGTACAGGAGGCGGCTGAAGCTTTCTTT.

The chain recombines TRBV24-1 with TRBJ2-3; 11 positions agree with TRBD1. J lost 2 bases, V lost 3 bases, and 3 bases had no gene match. Germline loops: CDR1 KGHDR, CDR2 SFDVKD. The CDR3 is 16 amino acids. CDR3 coding DNA: TGTGCCACCAGTGATCCTGGACAGGGGGCCACAGATACGCAGTATTTT. Translating it yields CATSDPGQGATDTQYF.

J is TRBJ1-6 and V is TRBV12-3 or TRBV12-4, with a tentative D call TRBD1 (6 bases). The germline V and J ends were trimmed by 3 bases and 12 bases, with 12 bases remaining between them. This CDR3 contains 13 residues. The DNA for the CDR3 is TGTGCCAGCAGTTTGGGGGGGCGGTTACCCCTCCACTTT. This gives the protein CASSLGGRLPLHF.

The chain links TRBV6-1 to TRBJ2-4; 9 nucleotides agree with TRBD2. The trim removed 0 bases at V and 12 bases at J, leaving 12 bases unmatched. The CDR3 runs 16 residues. Germline-derived CDR1 and CDR2 are MNHNS and SASEGT. CDR3 region: CASSEALQPAGGTQYF. CDR3 coding DNA: TGTGCCAGCAGTGAAGCCCTGCAGCCAGCGGGGGGTACTCAGTACTTC.

V usage is TRBV7-9 and J usage is TRBJ2-1; the match to TRBD2 covers 8 bases. The CDR3 spans 14 residues. After removal of 5 bases from V and 9 bases from J, the junction contained 9 bases not matched to a gene. CDR1 and CDR2 (germline): SEHNR, FQNEAQ (reference sequence). This chain's CDR3 is CASSLGGAGSEQFF. CDR3 sequence (DNA): TGTGCCAGCAGCCTCGGGGGGGCCGGGAGTGAGCAGTTCTTC.

This sequence joins TRBV7-8 and TRBJ2-3; 8 bases line up with TRBD2. V was clipped by 1 base and J by 1 base; unmatched bases: 1. This CDR3 contains 15 residues. The germline V gene encodes CDR1 SGHVS and CDR2 FQNEAQ. CDR3 protein: CASSLVRGGTDTQYF. For the CDR3, the DNA is TGTGCCAGCAGCTTAGTGCGGGGGGGCACAGATACGCAGTATTTT.

The chain recombines TRBV7-8 with TRBJ2-3; the D is unclear. The germline V gene has CDR1 SGHVS and CDR2 FQNEAQ. The CDR3 has 13 residues. V lost 0 bases, J lost 2 bases, and 3 bases lay in between. The CDR3 DNA follows: TGTGCCAGCAGCTTAGCCAACACAGATACGCAGTATTTT. It yields the protein CASSLANTDTQYF.

On this clone: The sample contains more than one DNA sequence encoding this CDR3. This chain links TRBV6-6 with TRBJ1-6; no reliable D call. The CDR3 is made up of 14 amino acids. Germline loops: CDR1 MNHNY, CDR2 SVGAGI (reference sequence). V was shortened by 0 bases and J by 5 bases, with 5 bases between the two germline ends. Here the CDR3 reads CASSYSADNSPLHF. The CDR3 nucleotides are TGTGCCAGCAGTTACTCCGCAGATAATTCACCCCTCCACTTT.